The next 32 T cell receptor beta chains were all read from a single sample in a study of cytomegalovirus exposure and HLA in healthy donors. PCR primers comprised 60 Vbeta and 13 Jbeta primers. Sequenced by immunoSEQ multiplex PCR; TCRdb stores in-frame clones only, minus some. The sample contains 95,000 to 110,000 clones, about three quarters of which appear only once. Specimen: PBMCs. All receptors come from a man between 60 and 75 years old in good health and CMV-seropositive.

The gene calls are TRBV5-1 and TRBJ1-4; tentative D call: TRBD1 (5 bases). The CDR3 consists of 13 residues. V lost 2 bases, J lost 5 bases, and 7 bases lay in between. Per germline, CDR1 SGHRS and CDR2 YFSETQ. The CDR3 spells CASSFQGNEKLFF. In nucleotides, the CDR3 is TGCGCCAGCAGCTTTCAGGGAAATGAAAAACTGTTTTTT.

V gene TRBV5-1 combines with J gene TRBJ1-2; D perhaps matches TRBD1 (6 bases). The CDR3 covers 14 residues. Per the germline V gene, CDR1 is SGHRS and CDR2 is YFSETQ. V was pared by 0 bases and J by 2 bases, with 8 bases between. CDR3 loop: CASSLDRENYGYTF. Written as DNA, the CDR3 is TGCGCCAGCAGCTTGGACAGGGAAAACTATGGCTACACCTTC. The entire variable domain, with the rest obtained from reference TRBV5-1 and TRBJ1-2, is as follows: KAGVTQTPRYLIKTRGQQVTLSCSPISGHRSVSWYQQTPGQGLQFLFEYFSETQRNKGNFPGRFSGRQFSNSRSEMNVSTLELGDSALYLCASSLDRENYGYTFGSGTRLTVV.

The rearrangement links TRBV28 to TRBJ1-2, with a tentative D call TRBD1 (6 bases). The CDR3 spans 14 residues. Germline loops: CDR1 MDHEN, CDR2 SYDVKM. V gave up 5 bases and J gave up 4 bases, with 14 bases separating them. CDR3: CASSRLADSYGYTF. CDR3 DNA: TGTGCCAGCAGTCGTCTTGCGGACAGCTATGGCTACACCTTC.

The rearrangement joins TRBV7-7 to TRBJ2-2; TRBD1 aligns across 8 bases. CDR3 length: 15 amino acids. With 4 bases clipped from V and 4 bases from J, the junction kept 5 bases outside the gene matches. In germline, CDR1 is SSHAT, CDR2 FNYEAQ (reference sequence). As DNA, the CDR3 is TGTGCCAGCAGCTCAGGGGGCGCGATCACCGGGGAGCTGTTTTTT. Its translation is CASSSGGAITGELFF. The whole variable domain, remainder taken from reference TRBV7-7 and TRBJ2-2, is GAGVSQSPRYKVTKRGQDVTLRCDPISSHATLYWYQQALGQGPEFLTYFNYEAQPDKSGLPSDRFSAERPEGSISTLTIQRTEQRDSAMYRCASSSGGAITGELFFGEGSRLTVL.

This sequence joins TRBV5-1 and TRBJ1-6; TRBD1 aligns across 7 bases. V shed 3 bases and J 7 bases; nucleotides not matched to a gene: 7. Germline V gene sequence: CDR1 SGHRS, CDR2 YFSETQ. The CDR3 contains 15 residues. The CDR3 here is CASSWNRGPNSPLHF. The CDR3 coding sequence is TGCGCCAGCAGCTGGAACAGGGGACCGAATTCACCCCTCCACTTT.

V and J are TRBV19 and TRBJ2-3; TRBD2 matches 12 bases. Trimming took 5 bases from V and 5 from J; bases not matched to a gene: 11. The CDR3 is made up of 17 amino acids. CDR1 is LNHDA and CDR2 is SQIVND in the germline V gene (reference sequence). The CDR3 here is CASSQSSGGDGGDTQYF. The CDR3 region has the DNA TGTGCCAGTAGTCAATCTAGCGGGGGGGACGGAGGAGATACGCAGTATTTT.

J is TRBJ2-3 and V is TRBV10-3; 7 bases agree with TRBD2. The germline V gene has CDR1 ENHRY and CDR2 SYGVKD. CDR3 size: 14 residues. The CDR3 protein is CAARRGLDTDTQYF. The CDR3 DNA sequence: TGTGCAGCTCGGCGCGGACTAGACACAGATACGCAGTATTTT.

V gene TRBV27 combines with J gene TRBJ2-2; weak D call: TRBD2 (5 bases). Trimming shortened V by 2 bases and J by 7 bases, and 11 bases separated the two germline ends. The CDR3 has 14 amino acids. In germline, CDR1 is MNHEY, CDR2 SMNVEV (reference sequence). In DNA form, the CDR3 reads TGTGCCAGCAGTTTAGTAGGACTCAACGGGGAGCTGTTTTTT. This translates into CASSLVGLNGELFF.

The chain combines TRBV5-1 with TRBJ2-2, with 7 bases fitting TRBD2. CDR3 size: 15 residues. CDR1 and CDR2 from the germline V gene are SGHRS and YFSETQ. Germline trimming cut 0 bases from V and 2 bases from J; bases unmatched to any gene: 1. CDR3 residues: CASSLGGGNTGELFF. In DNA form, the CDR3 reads TGCGCCAGCAGCTTGGGGGGGGGAAACACCGGGGAGCTGTTTTTT.

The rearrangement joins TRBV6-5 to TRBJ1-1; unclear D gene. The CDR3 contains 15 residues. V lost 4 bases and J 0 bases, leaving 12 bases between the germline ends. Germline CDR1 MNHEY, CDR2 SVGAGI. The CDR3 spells CASSSILTLNTEAFF. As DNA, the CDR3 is TGTGCCAGCAGTTCCATACTCACTCTGAACACTGAAGCTTTCTTT.

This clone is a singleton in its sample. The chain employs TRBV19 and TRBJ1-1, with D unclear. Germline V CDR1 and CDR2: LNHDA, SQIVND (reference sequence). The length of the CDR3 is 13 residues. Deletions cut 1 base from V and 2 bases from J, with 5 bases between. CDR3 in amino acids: CASSIATNTEAFF. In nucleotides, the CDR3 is TGTGCCAGTAGTATAGCCACAAACACTGAAGCTTTCTTT. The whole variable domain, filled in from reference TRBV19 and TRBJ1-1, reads DGGITQSPKYLFRKEGQNVTLSCEQNLNHDAMYWYRQDPGQGLRLIYYSQIVNDFQKGDIAEGYSVSREKKESFPLTVTSAQKNPTAFYLCASSIATNTEAFFGQGTRLTVV.

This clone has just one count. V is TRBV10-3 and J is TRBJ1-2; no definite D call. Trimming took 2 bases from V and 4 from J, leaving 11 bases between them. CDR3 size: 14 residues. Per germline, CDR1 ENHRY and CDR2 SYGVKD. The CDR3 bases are TGTGCCATCAGTGAGACTGATGATGGCTATGGCTACACCTTC. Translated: CAISETDDGYGYTF.

In DNA form, the CDR3 reads TGCGCCAGCAGTCATTCTCCCCCATTGGGGGGGAATGAAAAACTGTTTTTT. Amino acid sequence: CASSHSPPLGGNEKLFF. This rearrangement joins TRBV23-1 to TRBJ1-4, with a possible D match to TRBD1 (5 bases). TRBV23-1 counts as an open reading frame of uncertain function. The CDR3 consists of 17 residues. V was cut by 3 bases and J by 5 bases, with 19 bases left in between.

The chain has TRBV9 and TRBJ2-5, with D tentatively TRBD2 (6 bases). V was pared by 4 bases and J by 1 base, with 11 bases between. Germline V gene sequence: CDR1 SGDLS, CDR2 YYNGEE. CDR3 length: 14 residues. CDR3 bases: TGTGCCAGCAGCCTAGAGGGACTCCAAGAGACCCAGTACTTC. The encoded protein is CASSLEGLQETQYF.

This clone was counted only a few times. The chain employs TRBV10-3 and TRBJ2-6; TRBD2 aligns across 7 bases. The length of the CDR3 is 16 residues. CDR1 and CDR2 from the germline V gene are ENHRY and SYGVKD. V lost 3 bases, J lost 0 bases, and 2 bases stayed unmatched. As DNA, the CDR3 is TGTGCCATCAGTGATAGCGGGCACTCTGGGGCCAACGTCCTGACTTTC. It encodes CAISDSGHSGANVLTF.

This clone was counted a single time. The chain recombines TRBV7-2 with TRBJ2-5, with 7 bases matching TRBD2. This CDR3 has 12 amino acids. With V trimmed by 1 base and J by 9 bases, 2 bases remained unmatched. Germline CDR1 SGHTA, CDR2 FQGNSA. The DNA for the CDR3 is TGTGCCAGCAGCTTAGAGCGGGGCCCCCAGTACTTC. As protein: CASSLERGPQYF.

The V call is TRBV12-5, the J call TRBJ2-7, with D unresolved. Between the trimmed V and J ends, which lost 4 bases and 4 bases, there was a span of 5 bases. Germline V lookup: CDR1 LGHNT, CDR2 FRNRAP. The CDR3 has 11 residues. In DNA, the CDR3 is TGTGCTAGTGGTTCCGGGTACGAGCAGTACTTC. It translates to CASGSGYEQYF.

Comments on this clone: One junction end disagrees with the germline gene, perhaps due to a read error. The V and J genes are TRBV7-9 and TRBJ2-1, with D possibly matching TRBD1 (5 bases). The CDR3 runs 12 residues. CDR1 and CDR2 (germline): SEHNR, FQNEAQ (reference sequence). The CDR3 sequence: CSSSLSSGEQFF. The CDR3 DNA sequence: TGTTCCAGCAGCTTATCATCAGGGGAGCAGTTCTTC.

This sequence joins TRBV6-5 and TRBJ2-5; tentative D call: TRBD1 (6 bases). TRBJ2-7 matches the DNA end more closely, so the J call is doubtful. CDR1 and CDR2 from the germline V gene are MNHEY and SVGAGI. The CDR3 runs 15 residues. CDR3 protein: CASSLTGRPPYEQYF. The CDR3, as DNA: TGTGCCAGCAGTCTCACAGGGAGACCGCCCTACGAGCAGTACTTC.

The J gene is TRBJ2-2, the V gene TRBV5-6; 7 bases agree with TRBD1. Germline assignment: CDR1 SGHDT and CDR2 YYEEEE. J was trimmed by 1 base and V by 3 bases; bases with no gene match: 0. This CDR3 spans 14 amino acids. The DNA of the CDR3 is TGTGCCAGCAGCTGGGACAGGAACACCGGGGAGCTGTTTTTT. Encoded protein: CASSWDRNTGELFF.

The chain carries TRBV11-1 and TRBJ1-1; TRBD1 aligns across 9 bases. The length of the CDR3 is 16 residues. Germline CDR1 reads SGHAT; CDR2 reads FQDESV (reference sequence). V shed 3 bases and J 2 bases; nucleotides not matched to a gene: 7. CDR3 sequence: CASSFGQGYRNTEAFF. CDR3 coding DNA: TGTGCCAGCAGCTTTGGACAGGGGTACCGAAACACTGAAGCTTTCTTT.

CDR3 protein: CASSQEGHSPREQYF. In nucleotides, the CDR3 is TGCGCCAGCAGCCAAGAGGGACACTCTCCCCGAGAGCAGTACTTC. V is TRBV4-1 and J is TRBJ2-7, with D possibly being TRBD1 (6 bases). V lost 0 bases, J lost 7 bases, and 16 bases lay in between. The CDR3 is 15 amino acids. Germline lookup yields CDR1 MGHRA and CDR2 YSYEKL.

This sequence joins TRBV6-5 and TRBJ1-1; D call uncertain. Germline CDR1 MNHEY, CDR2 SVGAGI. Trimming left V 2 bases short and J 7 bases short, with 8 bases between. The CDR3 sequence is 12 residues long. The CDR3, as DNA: TGTGCCAGCAGTTACCGTCAGGATGAAGCTTTCTTT. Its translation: CASSYRQDEAFF.

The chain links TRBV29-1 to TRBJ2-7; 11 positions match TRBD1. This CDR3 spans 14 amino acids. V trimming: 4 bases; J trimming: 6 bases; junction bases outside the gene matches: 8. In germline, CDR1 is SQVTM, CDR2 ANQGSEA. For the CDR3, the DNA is TGCAGCGTTGGTCTCAGGACAGGGGGCTCCGAGCAGTACTTC. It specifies CSVGLRTGGSEQYF.

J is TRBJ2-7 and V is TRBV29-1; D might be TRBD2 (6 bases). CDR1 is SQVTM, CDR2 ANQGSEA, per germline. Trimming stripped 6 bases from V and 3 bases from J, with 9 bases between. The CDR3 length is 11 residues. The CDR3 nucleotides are TGCAGCGTAGGGGACTTCTACGAGCAGTACTTC. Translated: CSVGDFYEQYF.

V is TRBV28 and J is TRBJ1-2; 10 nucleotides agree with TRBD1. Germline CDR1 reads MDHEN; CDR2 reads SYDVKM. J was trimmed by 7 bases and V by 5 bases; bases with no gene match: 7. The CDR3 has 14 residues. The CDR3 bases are TGTGCCAGCAGTCGACAGGGGGCGCAGAGTGGCTACACCTTC. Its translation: CASSRQGAQSGYTF.

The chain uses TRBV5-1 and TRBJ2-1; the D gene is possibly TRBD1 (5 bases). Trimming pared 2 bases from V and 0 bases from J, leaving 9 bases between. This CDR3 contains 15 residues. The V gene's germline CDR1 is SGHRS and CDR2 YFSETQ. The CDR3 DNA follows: TGCGCCAGCAGCTTACAGGCGAGCTCCTACAATGAGCAGTTCTTC. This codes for CASSLQASSYNEQFF.

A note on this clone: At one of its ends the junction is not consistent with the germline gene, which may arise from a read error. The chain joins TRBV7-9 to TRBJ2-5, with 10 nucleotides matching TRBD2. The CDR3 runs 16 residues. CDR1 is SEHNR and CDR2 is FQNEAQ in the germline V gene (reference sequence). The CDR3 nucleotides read TGTTCCAGCAGCTTACCTAGCGGGGGTATGGAAGAGACCCAGTACTTC. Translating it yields CSSSLPSGGMEETQYF.

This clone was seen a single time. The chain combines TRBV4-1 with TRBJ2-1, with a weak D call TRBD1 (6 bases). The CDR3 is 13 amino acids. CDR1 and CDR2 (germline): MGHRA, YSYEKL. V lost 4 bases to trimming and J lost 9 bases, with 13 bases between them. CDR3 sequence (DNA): TGCGCCAGCAGCCTCCTATTACAGGGTGAGCAGTTCTTC. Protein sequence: CASSLLLQGEQFF.

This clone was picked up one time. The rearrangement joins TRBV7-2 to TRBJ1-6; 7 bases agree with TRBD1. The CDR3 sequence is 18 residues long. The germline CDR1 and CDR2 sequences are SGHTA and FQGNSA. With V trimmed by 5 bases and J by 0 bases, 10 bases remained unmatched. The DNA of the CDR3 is TGTGCCAGCAGCCCCTGGACAGGAACTAGCTCCTATAATTCACCCCTCCACTTT. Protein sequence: CASSPWTGTSSYNSPLHF.

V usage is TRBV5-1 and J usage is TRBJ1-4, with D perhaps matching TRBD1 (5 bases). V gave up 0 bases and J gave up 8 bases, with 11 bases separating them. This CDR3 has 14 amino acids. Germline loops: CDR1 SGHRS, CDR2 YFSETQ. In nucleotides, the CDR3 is TGCGCCAGCAGCTTGGGACAGAGCGTCGAAAAACTGTTTTTT. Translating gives CASSLGQSVEKLFF.

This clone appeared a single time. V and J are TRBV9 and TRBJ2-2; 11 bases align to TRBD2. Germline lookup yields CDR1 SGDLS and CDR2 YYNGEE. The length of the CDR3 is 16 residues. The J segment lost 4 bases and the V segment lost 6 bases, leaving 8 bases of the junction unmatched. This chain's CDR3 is CASTPLAGGSTGELFF. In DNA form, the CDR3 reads TGTGCCAGCACCCCCCTAGCGGGGGGTTCCACCGGGGAGCTGTTTTTT. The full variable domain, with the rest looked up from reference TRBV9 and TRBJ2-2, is DSGVTQTPKHLITATGQRVTLRCSPRSGDLSVYWYQQSLDQGLQFLIQYYNGEERAKGNILERFSAQQFPDLHSELNLSSLELGDSALYFCASTPLAGGSTGELFFGEGSRLTVL.